Sequencing of this TCR beta chain was carried out in a study of graft-versus-host responses after intestinal transplantation. The germline gives CDR1 MNHNS, CDR2 SASEGT. The ends lost 4 bases at V and 1 base at J; junction bases unmatched: 14. There are 18 residues in the CDR3. Details on this clone: Its antigen is unknown.

Study-wide findings and caveats: Allografts of patients with graft-donor T cell macrochimerism showed high graft-versus-host to host-versus-graft clone ratios. Early HvG declines after transplant were associated with peak circulating GvH clone levels.

Method: immunoSEQ multiplex PCR; TCRdb's copy keeps in-frame clones and lacks some. This table has 95,000 to 110,000 clones, approximately 93% appearing once. The sequence was collected from a human donor who received an intestinal transplant. The sample was unstimulated CD8+ T cells sorted from spleen or lymph node cells, taken before intestinal transplant. The V and J genes are TRBV6-1 and TRBJ1-1; 8 positions match TRBD1. The DNA of the CDR3 is TGTGCCAGCAGTGTGCCCGGACAGGGAAGGATGGCGAACACTGAAGCTTTCTTT. It specifies CASSVPGQGRMANTEAFF.